These T cell receptor beta chains were read from a single sample in a study of blood T cell repertoires in COVID-19. Assay used: immunoSEQ multiplex PCR; TCRdb lists only in-frame clones, some missing. The sample records 300,000 or so clones, under 90% being singletons. The sequenced sample consisted of PBMCs or T cells enriched from blood (not recorded which). The receptors come from a woman between 18 and 30 years old who had recovered from COVID-19. Each CDR3 is given with its conserved first and last residue. A D gene is named only where the DNA matches it firmly. Some rows mark clone size as missing; the rest say once, few, many or name a class of expanded clone.

>16|TRBV6-6|TRBJ2-7|TRBD1|NA
CASSSFTGGRAYEQYF
TGTGCCAGCAGTTCCTTCACAGGGGGAAGGGCCTACGAGCAGTACTTC
>15|TRBV3-1/TRBV3-2|TRBJ1-2|TRBD1|NA
CASSPGQGGDRGYTF
TGTGCCAGCAGCCCCGGACAGGGCGGTGATCGCGGCTACACCTTC
>15|TRBV7-6|TRBJ2-1|TRBD2|NA
CASSLVAGDGDEQFF
TGTGCCAGCAGCTTAGTAGCGGGAGATGGCGATGAGCAGTTCTTC
>10|TRBV2|TRBJ2-7|NA|NA
CASSLYEQYF
TGTGCCAGCAGCCTATACGAGCAGTACTTC
>15|TRBV5-1|TRBJ2-7|NA|NA
CASSLGGDNSYEQYF
TGCGCCAGCAGCTTGGGGGGCGACAACTCCTACGAGCAGTACTTC
>13|TRBV18|TRBJ1-2|TRBD1|NA
CASSPDRGQGYTF
TGTGCCAGCTCACCCGACAGGGGGCAAGGCTACACCTTC
>14|TRBV28|TRBJ1-5|NA|NA
CASRSVNSNQPQHF
TGTGCCAGCAGGTCAGTGAATAGCAATCAGCCCCAGCATTTT
>13|TRBV30|TRBJ1-1|NA|NA
CAWARGGNTEAFF
TGTGCCTGGGCTCGGGGGGGGAACACTGAAGCTTTCTTT
>14|TRBV29-1|TRBJ1-1|NA|NA
CSVSLAELNTEAFF
TGCAGCGTCTCCCTGGCAGAATTGAACACTGAAGCTTTCTTT
>15|TRBV5-4|TRBJ1-2|NA|NA
CASSLEGGILYGYTF
TGTGCCAGCAGCTTGGAAGGGGGTATCCTCTATGGCTACACCTTC
>16|TRBV9|TRBJ2-7|NA|NA
CASSVEASTNSHEQYF
TGTGCCAGCAGCGTAGAGGCTTCAACAAACAGCCACGAGCAGTACTTC
>16|TRBV5-1|TRBJ2-1|TRBD1|NA
CASSRTGGIPYNEQFF
TGCGCCAGCAGTCGAACAGGGGGTATACCCTACAATGAGCAGTTCTTC
>14|TRBV5-8|TRBJ1-4|TRBD1|NA
CASSRDRGREKLFF
TGTGCCAGCAGCCGCGACAGGGGGCGCGAAAAACTGTTTTTT
>16|TRBV11-2|TRBJ2-7|TRBD1|NA
CASSSPKDRGFNEQYF
TGTGCCAGCAGCTCTCCAAAGGACAGGGGTTTCAACGAGCAGTACTTC
>14|TRBV3-1/TRBV3-2|TRBJ2-7|NA|NA
CASSQDKEDYEQYF
TGTGCCAGCAGCCAAGATAAAGAGGACTACGAGCAGTACTTC
>13|TRBV12-3/TRBV12-4|TRBJ1-2|TRBD1|NA
CASSSGTAVGYTF
TGTGCCAGCAGTTCGGGGACAGCCGTGGGCTACACCTTC
>17|TRBV12-5|TRBJ2-2|TRBD1|NA
CASGLARTGDMSGELFF
TGTGCTAGTGGTTTGGCCCGGACAGGGGACATGTCCGGGGAGCTGTTTTTT
>15|TRBV30|TRBJ2-3|NA|NA
CAWSADSQSTDTQYF
TGTGCCTGGAGTGCCGACTCCCAGAGCACAGATACGCAGTATTTT
>14|TRBV27|TRBJ1-4|TRBD1|once
CASSFDRGSEKLFF
TGTGCCAGCAGCTTCGACAGGGGTAGTGAAAAACTGTTTTTT
>15|TRBV15|TRBJ1-1|TRBD1|few
CATSKAGTGNTEAFF
TGTGCCACCAGCAAGGCCGGGACAGGGAACACTGAAGCTTTCTTT
>15|TRBV19|TRBJ1-5|NA|NA
CASSPMTDSNQPQHF
TGTGCCAGTAGTCCGATGACAGATAGCAATCAGCCCCAGCATTTT
>14|TRBV2|TRBJ1-2|NA|NA
CASSDRGNLYGYTF
TGTGCCAGCAGTGATCGGGGGAACCTCTATGGCTACACCTTC
>18|TRBV9|TRBJ2-3|TRBD1|NA
CASSVHNLTGRGTDTQYF
TGTGCCAGCAGCGTCCACAATCTGACAGGGCGAGGCACAGATACGCAGTATTTT
>14|TRBV10-3|TRBJ1-1|TRBD1|NA
CAIRSDRGRTEAFF
TGTGCCATCAGGTCGGACAGGGGACGGACTGAAGCTTTCTTT
>14|TRBV3-1/TRBV3-2|TRBJ2-7|NA|NA
CASNSGEGSYEQYF
TGTGCCAGCAACTCAGGTGAGGGCAGCTACGAGCAGTACTTC
>15|TRBV5-1|TRBJ1-6|TRBD1|NA
CASSLLDRGFSPLHF
TGCGCCAGCAGCTTACTGGACAGGGGTTTTTCACCCCTCCACTTT
>13|TRBV28|TRBJ1-3|TRBD1|once
CASRRQGGNTIYF
TGTGCCAGCAGGAGACAGGGGGGAAACACCATATATTTT
>12|TRBV6-5|TRBJ2-7|TRBD1|NA
CASSAGGYEQYF
TGTGCCAGCAGCGCAGGGGGTTACGAGCAGTACTTC
>19|TRBV3-1/TRBV3-2|TRBJ2-6|TRBD1|once
CASSFVARGPSSGANVLTF
TGTGCCAGCAGTTTCGTTGCCAGGGGGCCCAGCTCTGGGGCCAACGTCCTGACTTTC
>16|TRBV5-1|TRBJ1-1|NA|NA
CASRKQETLLNTEAFF
TGCGCCAGCAGAAAACAGGAGACTCTTCTAAACACTGAAGCTTTCTTT